The 20 T cell receptor beta chains presented below share a single source sample, sequenced in a study of cytomegalovirus exposure and HLA in healthy donors. Use of 60 Vbeta and 13 Jbeta primers characterized the PCR. Here immunoSEQ multiplex PCR was the method, and the copy in TCRdb shows in-frame clones only, minus some. The data contain under 200,000 clones, around 62% of them singletons. Source material: PBMCs. All receptors derive from a man in his forties in good health and CMV-seronegative.

The chain combines TRBV10-3 with TRBJ1-5, with 9 bases identical to TRBD1. This CDR3 is built from 14 residues. CDR1 and CDR2 from the germline V gene are ENHRY and SYGVKD. V was clipped by 6 bases and J by 6 bases; unmatched bases: 6. The CDR3 bases are TGTGCCATCAGCAGGGACAGGGAGTCTCAGCCCCAGCATTTT. Translated: CAISRDRESQPQHF.

CDR3 region: CSVSSGTGARYEQYF. Here the CDR3 DNA reads TGCAGCGTTTCATCCGGGACAGGGGCCCGCTACGAGCAGTACTTC. The rearrangement uses TRBV29-1 and TRBJ2-7; 10 bases align to TRBD1. This CDR3 has 15 amino acids. CDR1 and CDR2 (germline): SQVTM, ANQGSEA. With V trimmed by 5 bases and J by 3 bases, 10 bases remained unmatched.

The rearrangement uses TRBV7-2 and TRBJ2-1; D possibly corresponds to TRBD1 (5 bases). The length of the CDR3 is 12 residues. V was clipped by 6 bases and J by 6 bases, with 9 bases between them. Germline CDR1 is SGHTA and CDR2 is FQGNSA. The CDR3 is CASRPDSNEQFF. CDR3 DNA: TGTGCCAGCAGACCCGACAGCAATGAGCAGTTCTTC.

This clone was observed a handful of times. The chain couples TRBV9 to TRBJ2-1, with a possible D match to TRBD2 (6 bases). The CDR3 has 14 residues. The germline V gene has CDR1 SGDLS and CDR2 YYNGEE. V was cut by 3 bases and J by 7 bases, with 14 bases left in between. For the CDR3, the DNA is TGTGCCAGCAGCGAGGGAGGTGAGGGGAATGAGCAGTTCTTC. Translation: CASSEGGEGNEQFF.

The rearrangement joins TRBV7-2 to TRBJ2-3; 13 positions match TRBD2. Trimming at V came to 1 base and at J to 4 bases, leaving 8 bases not matched to a gene. CDR1 SGHTA and CDR2 FQGNSA come from the germline V gene. The CDR3 contains 18 residues. CDR3 sequence: CASSLVGLAGTSADTQYF. CDR3 bases: TGTGCCAGCAGCTTAGTGGGACTAGCGGGAACCAGTGCAGATACGCAGTATTTT.

V and J are TRBV5-1 and TRBJ2-2; weak D call: TRBD1 (6 bases). V was shortened by 0 bases and J by 7 bases, with 13 bases between the two germline ends. The CDR3 has 15 residues. The germline CDR1 and CDR2 sequences are SGHRS and YFSETQ. CDR3 sequence (DNA): TGCGCCAGCAGCTTGGGACAGGAGGCCTTCGGGGAGCTGTTTTTT. Translation: CASSLGQEAFGELFF.

This clone was observed a single time. The chain recombines TRBV6-1 with TRBJ1-4; possible D gene TRBD1, 5 bases. Trimming took 3 bases from V and 6 from J, leaving 11 bases between them. Germline V lookup: CDR1 MNHNS, CDR2 SASEGT. The CDR3 is made up of 14 amino acids. The CDR3 coding sequence is TGTGCCAGCAGTGATGAGGGGACTTATGAAAAACTGTTTTTT. As protein: CASSDEGTYEKLFF.

The V and J genes are TRBV19 and TRBJ2-1, with TRBD2 identical over 13 bases. The CDR3 length is 17 residues. V was pared by 4 bases and J by 7 bases, with 10 bases of the junction left unmatched. Germline V gene lookup returns CDR1 LNHDA and CDR2 SQIVND (reference sequence). CDR3 loop: CASSTLGTSGTANEQFF. The CDR3 bases are TGTGCCAGTAGTACCCTGGGGACTAGCGGGACCGCTAATGAGCAGTTCTTC.

This clone appeared once. This chain uses TRBV5-1 with TRBJ2-1; D may be TRBD2 (6 bases). CDR1 and CDR2 (germline): SGHRS, YFSETQ. This CDR3 contains 17 residues. V lost 0 bases to trimming and J lost 6 bases, with 19 bases between them. In DNA, the CDR3 is TGCGCCAGCAGCTTGGCGTCCAGCCGGGGAGGATCCAATGAGCAGTTCTTC. Translation: CASSLASSRGGSNEQFF.

CDR3 in DNA: TGTGCCAGCAGCCCGGACAGGGGGGATGAGCAGTTCTTC. As protein: CASSPDRGDEQFF. This chain joins TRBV7-9 and TRBJ2-1; 10 positions agree with TRBD1. CDR1 and CDR2 (germline): SEHNR, FQNEAQ (reference sequence). The CDR3 runs to 13 residues. With V trimmed by 5 bases and J by 8 bases, 3 bases remained unmatched.

The V gene is TRBV7-9, the J gene TRBJ2-3; 11 bases fit TRBD1. CDR3 length: 14 amino acids. Germline loops: CDR1 SEHNR, CDR2 FQNEAQ (reference sequence). J gave up 4 bases and V 4 bases, and 1 base lay outside the gene matches. CDR3 in amino acids: CASSSDRGPDTQYF. CDR3 sequence (DNA): TGTGCCAGCAGCTCGGACAGGGGGCCAGATACGCAGTATTTT.

The chain carries TRBV28 and TRBJ2-7; no clear D gene. The CDR3 runs to 13 residues. V lost 3 bases, J lost 0 bases, and 6 bases lay in between. From germline, CDR1 is MDHEN and CDR2 SYDVKM. The CDR3: CASSFSSSYEQYF. For the CDR3, the DNA is TGTGCCAGCAGTTTCTCTAGCTCCTACGAGCAGTACTTC.

The chain combines TRBV10-3 with TRBJ1-1; D gene unclear. Germline V gene lookup returns CDR1 ENHRY and CDR2 SYGVKD. Trimming left V 6 bases short and J 3 bases short, with 5 bases between. The CDR3 has 11 amino acids. The CDR3: CAIRADTEAFF. The DNA of the CDR3 is TGTGCCATCAGGGCAGACACTGAAGCTTTCTTT.

The chain is built from TRBV6-6 and TRBJ1-6; D is unclear. The V end lost 6 bases, the J end lost 13 bases, and 19 bases lay between the germline ends. The length of the CDR3 is 14 residues. Germline V lookup: CDR1 MNHNY, CDR2 SVGAGI (reference sequence). CDR3 residues: CASSDQLLFDPLHF. For the CDR3, the DNA is TGTGCCAGCAGCGACCAGTTACTATTCGATCCCCTCCACTTT.

The chain recombines TRBV27 with TRBJ1-2; 8 positions match TRBD1. Germline V gives CDR1 MNHEY, CDR2 SMNVEV (reference sequence). Trimming cost V 6 bases and J 4 bases; bases outside gene matches: 13. This CDR3 region has 16 residues. The CDR3 region is CASRTMRGTGFYGYTF. As DNA, the CDR3 is TGTGCCAGCAGAACTATGAGGGGGACAGGTTTCTATGGCTACACCTTC.

In DNA form, the CDR3 reads TGTGCCAGCAGTCCAGCGGGGGGGCCTTACGAGCAGTACTTC. The encoded protein is CASSPAGGPYEQYF. The J gene is TRBJ2-7, the V gene TRBV6-5; 10 bases align to TRBD2. The CDR3 loop spans 14 amino acids. The V segment lost 5 bases and the J segment 4 bases; nucleotides outside the gene matches: 5. The V gene's germline CDR1 is MNHEY and CDR2 SVGAGI.

The rearrangement joins TRBV5-4 to TRBJ1-2; no firm D call. This CDR3 contains 13 residues. Trimming pared 0 bases from V and 2 bases from J, leaving 5 bases between. CDR1 is SGHNT, CDR2 YYREEE, per germline (reference sequence). CDR3 loop: CASSLDGNYGYTF. The CDR3 DNA follows: TGTGCCAGCAGCTTGGACGGGAACTATGGCTACACCTTC.

For the CDR3, the DNA is TGTGCCAGCAGCTTCGGGGGGGAGAGCTCCTACAATGAGCAGTTCTTC. Translated, it gives CASSFGGESSYNEQFF. The rearrangement links TRBV11-1 to TRBJ2-1; 8 nucleotides line up with TRBD2. With V trimmed by 3 bases and J by 0 bases, 4 bases remained unmatched. CDR1 and CDR2 (germline): SGHAT, FQDESV (reference sequence). This CDR3 is built from 16 residues.

The chain combines TRBV5-6 with TRBJ2-7, with D perhaps matching TRBD1 (5 bases). This CDR3 spans 15 amino acids. CDR1 and CDR2 (germline): SGHDT, YYEEEE. Trimming pared 3 bases from V and 0 bases from J, leaving 13 bases between. In nucleotides, the CDR3 is TGTGCCAGCAGCTCTAGACAGATGAGCTCCTACGAGCAGTACTTC. Translated: CASSSRQMSSYEQYF.

The chain recombines TRBV6-5 with TRBJ2-7, with D hard to call. Trimming removed 6 bases at V and 8 bases at J, with 11 bases between. CDR3 length: 11 residues. Per germline, CDR1 MNHEY and CDR2 SVGAGI. The CDR3 nucleotides are TGTGCCAGCAGCCAAAATGGCCAGCAGTACTTC. It translates to CASSQNGQQYF.